This entry is about one TCR beta chain. It lacks a known antigen. Base-call qualities are not available, and no considerably larger clone is one nucleotide away. CD4+ T cells from unexposed donors were collected before the COVID-19 pandemic (2011-2018). The EasySep CD4+ T cell isolation kit was used to isolate CD4+ T cells once the cultures had run for roughly 10 days. Unexposed donor CD4+ T cells were tested for reactivity to SARS-CoV-2 S and N and four common cold coronavirus spike pools, as cell number allowed. Each well received two million PBMCs, cultured in IMDM supplemented with roughly 5.3% human AB serum and 9.5 to 10 IU/ml IL-2. Half of the culture medium was replaced with fresh IL-2-containing medium on days 3 and 7. In general, triplicate replicate wells were used for every peptide culture condition. The leukapheresis product for the unexposed donors was obtained through commercial purchase. PBMCs were isolated from leukapheresis product or whole blood by Ficoll-Paque PLUS gradient centrifugation. PBMCs were either cryopreserved at -140 degrees C or used fresh in the expansion assay. The QIAamp Micro DNA Kit was used to extract genomic DNA from the CD4+ T cells.

These data come from a study of CD4 T cells in relation to SARS-CoV-2 and coronaviruses (dated by TCRdb to the early 2020s). About the investigation overall: In the ViraFEST assay, PBMCs were cultured with antigen for roughly ten days, after which TCR beta CDR3s were sequenced to identify antigen-specific clonal expansions. The Adaptive Biotechnologies TCR-sequencing kit was used for samples from a few pre-COVID donors and for the naive versus memory experiments, whereas the other data were Illumina-based. For other donors in the study, expansion assays were sequenced with a different, Illumina-based TCR-beta assay. An HIV-1 Nef peptide pool or a culture without peptide was used as the negative reference condition. Shared crossreactive spike epitopes were mapped to their HLA restriction using patient-derived lymphoblastoid cell lines. At the level of individual TCR clonotypes, the study measured memory CD4+ T cell crossreactivity between SARS-CoV-2 spike protein and common cold coronavirus spike proteins.

Library preparation employed the immunoSEQ multiplex PCR assay. In the paper's pipeline: During preprocessing, nonproductive sequences were removed, as were CDR3s that did not start with C, did not end with F or W, or were shorter than 7 amino acids. Antigen-specific clonotypes were called with the MANAFEST web app on the basis of expansion relative to the reference and to other culture wells. A clone counted as positive if significantly expanded in 2 of 3 replicate wells versus the reference culture at FDR below 0.05. To be called positive, a clone also had to show significant expansion compared with every other tandem well and an odds ratio greater than 5. CDR3 homology was quantified as pairwise Levenshtein distance, calculated with the stringdist R package after three terminal residues were trimmed from each end. Drawn from immuneACCESS, this table holds only the in-frame rearrangements with V and J called that TCRdb kept. Clones are partly lost; checked studies trace under half to an unresolved V gene and leave the rest unexplained. Clonal size and the V and J genes are those of that table, whereas D and trimming came from the DNA. The sample table records over 10,000 clones; more than 75% of these occur just once. The top ten clonotypes cover over 10% of the sample.

Here is what the overall study found, with its caveats: No donor contributed both pre-pandemic and post-infection samples, which limited tracing the source of pre-existing responses. The study was limited by small numbers of patients and tested TCRs. Crossreactivity analysis centred on spike protein, so crossreactivity against other viral proteins was not assessed. Around three fifths of donors had memory CD4+ clonotypes that crossrecognized SARS-CoV-2 and at least one common cold coronavirus spike. Crossreactive clones showed significantly weaker SARS-CoV-2-driven expansion than monoreactive clones, consistent with antigenic imprinting.

The specimen sequenced was CD4+ T cells from PBMCs, cultured in vitro. This clonotype originated in a human donor in good health.

The CDR3 reads CASSPSTGELFF. The sequenced DNA is TGTGCCAGCAGTCCTTCTACCGGGGAGCTGTTTTTT. This chain joins TRBV12-3 or TRBV12-4 to TRBJ2-2; the D gene identity is not certain. V loses 5 bases of germline sequence and J loses 5 bases, and the interval between the two ends is 6 bases. There are 12 amino acids in the CDR3, from cysteine to phenylalanine inclusive. Only the CDR3 DNA stays, 36 bases, in frame from base 1.